The 8 T cell receptor beta chains presented below share a single source sample, sequenced in a study of blood T cell repertoires in COVID-19. Profiled with immunoSEQ multiplex PCR; TCRdb holds only in-frame clones, not every one. Here the sample spans around 210,000 clones, about 86% being singletons. The sequenced material came from peripheral blood. Receptors originate from a woman in her 70s with acute or convalescent COVID-19.

The chain employs TRBV19 and TRBJ1-4; TRBD1 matches 12 bases. Germline-derived CDR1 and CDR2 are LNHDA and SQIVND (reference sequence). Trimming cost V 3 bases and J 6 bases; bases outside gene matches: 5. The CDR3 loop spans 16 amino acids. The CDR3 region has the DNA TGTGCCAGTAGTATGGGGACAGGGGGCGCTTATGAAAAACTGTTTTTT. The encoded protein is CASSMGTGGAYEKLFF.

The genes are TRBV5-6 and TRBJ2-5, with D possibly TRBD1 on 5 matching bases. This CDR3 contains 17 residues. With 3 bases removed from V and 7 bases from J, the gap between germline ends came to 25 bases. Germline values: CDR1 SGHDT, CDR2 YYEEEE. CDR3 protein: CASSSRDRERFILTQYF. The DNA for the CDR3 is TGTGCCAGCAGCTCCCGAGACAGAGAACGTTTCATTTTGACCCAGTACTTC.

The DNA for the CDR3 is TGCGCCAGCAGCCTCCAGGGGGTTAACACCGGGGAGCTGTTTTTT. Protein: CASSLQGVNTGELFF. V is TRBV5-1 and J is TRBJ2-2; 7 bases are shared with TRBD1. Trimming took 4 bases from V and 2 from J; bases not matched to a gene: 5. The length of the CDR3 is 15 residues. CDR1 is SGHRS and CDR2 is YFSETQ in the germline V gene.

The CDR3 is CASSLSGGTRAPGYF. CDR3 sequence (DNA): TGTGCCAGCAGTTTATCTGGGGGGACTCGCGCTCCGGGGTACTTC. The genes are TRBV27 and TRBJ2-7, with D possibly being TRBD2 (6 bases). The CDR3 is made up of 15 amino acids. CDR1 MNHEY and CDR2 SMNVEV come from the germline V gene (reference sequence). The ends were cut back, 0 bases at V and 12 bases at J, with 21 bases in the middle.

This clone appeared a few times. This rearrangement joins TRBV20-1 to TRBJ2-7, with unresolved D. The CDR3 contains 11 residues. V was pared by 6 bases and J by 3 bases, with 9 bases between. CDR1 is DFQATT, CDR2 SNEGSKA, per germline (reference sequence). The CDR3 nucleotides are TGCAGTGCACGGGTCCTCTACGAGCAGTACTTC. Translation: CSARVLYEQYF.

This chain connects TRBV21-1 to TRBJ2-2; TRBD2, the D gene given by the table, was not confirmed from the DNA. TRBV21-1 is tagged as a pseudogene. The CDR3 loop spans 19 amino acids. CDR3 sequence reads: CAQLRSGGAQTPEHRGAVF. Here the CDR3 DNA reads TGTGCCCAATTAAGGAGCGGGGGGGCCCAAACCCCAGAACACCGGGGAGCTGTTTTT.

The genes are TRBV6-5 and TRBJ1-1; TRBD1 is a possible D gene (6 bases). Deletions cut 1 base from V and 3 bases from J, with 6 bases between. This CDR3 is 13 amino acids long. CDR1 and CDR2 (germline): MNHEY, SVGAGI. CDR3 residues: CASSYYRDTEAFF. Written as DNA, the CDR3 is TGTGCCAGCAGTTACTACAGGGACACTGAAGCTTTCTTT.

The rearrangement links TRBV7-9 to TRBJ1-2; possibly TRBD1 for D (5 bases). The CDR3 has 12 amino acids. Trimming stripped 0 bases from V and 8 bases from J, with 7 bases between. The germline V gene has CDR1 SEHNR and CDR2 FQNEAQ (reference sequence). Written as DNA, the CDR3 is TGTGCCAGCAGCTTAGCCCCAGGGGGCTACACCTTC. It yields the protein CASSLAPGGYTF. Complete variable domain (other parts from reference TRBV7-9 and TRBJ1-2): DTGVSQNPRHKITKRGQNVTFRCDPISEHNRLYWYRQTLGQGPEFLTYFQNEAQLEKSRLLSDRFSAERPKGSFSTLEIQRTEQGDSAMYLCASSLAPGGYTFGSGTRLTVV.